Listed here are 7 T cell receptor beta chains from one sample, sequenced in a study of T cells in Graves' hyperthyroidism and ophthalmopathy. Amplification yielded TCR beta CDR3 regions, with RNA transcripts as the source. The study used the HTBI primer set for a first-round RT-PCR of the TCR CDR3. TCRdb analysed the multiplex PCR reads with MiXCR anew, one entry per CDR3 protein. The sample holds around 34,000 distinct CDR3 sequences; approximately 52% are singletons and the top ten take 25%. Sequencing used blood. The receptors come from a middle-aged woman with Graves' ophthalmopathy.

This clonotype was counted ten times or more. This chain joins TRBV11-2 and TRBJ2-3, with 7 bases identical to TRBD2. The CDR3 is 16 residues long. Germline lookup yields CDR1 SGHAT and CDR2 FQNNGV. V lost 5 bases to trimming and J lost 0 bases; unmatched junction nucleotides: 8. The CDR3 protein is CASSGPGLSSTDTQYF. Here the CDR3 DNA reads TGTGCCAGCAGCGGCCCGGGACTATCTAGCACAGATACGCAGTATTTT.

In its sample, this clonotype was seen a few times. This chain links TRBV14 with TRBJ2-3, with 9 bases fitting TRBD2. The trim removed 0 bases at V and 2 bases at J, leaving 3 bases unmatched. This CDR3 contains 16 residues. The germline CDR1 and CDR2 sequences are SGHDN and FVKESK. The DNA of the CDR3 is TGTGCCAGCAGCCAAGATGCTAGCGGGAACACAGATACGCAGTATTTT. Its translation is CASSQDASGNTDTQYF.

Points on this clonotype: The junction departs from the called germline gene at one end, perhaps through a read error. The chain carries TRBV20-1 and TRBJ1-4; D is unresolved. The length of the CDR3 is 15 residues. CDR1 is DFQATT, CDR2 SNEGSKA, per germline (reference sequence). CDR3 in amino acids: CSARNRARTNEKPFF. In DNA, the CDR3 is TGCAGTGCTAGAAACCGAGCGCGAACTAATGAAAAACCGTTTTTT.

The J gene is TRBJ2-6, the V gene TRBV27; no reliable D call. The CDR3 is 14 residues long. Trimming shortened V by 6 bases and J by 0 bases, and 6 bases separated the two germline ends. Germline CDR1 is MNHEY and CDR2 is SMNVEV (reference sequence). Written as DNA, the CDR3 is TGTGCCAGCAGAGCAAACTCTGGGGCCAACGTCCTGACTTTC. It encodes CASRANSGANVLTF.

This clonotype was detected once. One junction end disagrees with the germline gene, perhaps due to a read error. V gene TRBV10-2 combines with J gene TRBJ2-7, with a tentative D call TRBD2 (6 bases). The CDR3 sequence is 13 residues long. Per the germline V gene, CDR1 is WSHSY and CDR2 is SAAADI. This chain's CDR3 is CASCEGEETSRYF. DNA of the CDR3: TGCGCCAGCTGTGAAGGGGAGGAGACCTCCAGGTACTTC.

The sample holds many counts of this clonotype. Since a much larger clone is just one base distant, this may be a read error. In this CDR3 the conserved last residue, phenylalanine or tryptophan, is missing, so a read error is likely. This sequence joins TRBV20-1 and TRBJ2-5, with unresolved D. The ends were cut back, 4 bases at V and 0 bases at J, with 3 bases in the middle. The CDR3 totals 11 residues. CDR1 DFQATT and CDR2 SNEGSKA come from the germline V gene (reference sequence). CDR3 coding DNA: TGCAGTGCTACATACCAAGAGACCCAGTACGTC. Translation gives CSATYQETQYV.

This clonotype was recorded at least ten times. This chain connects TRBV6-6 to TRBJ2-7, with 7 bases identical to TRBD2. The junction had 13 bases not matched to a gene; V was cut back by 6 bases and J by 2 bases. CDR3 length equals 16 residues. Germline CDR1 and CDR2: MNHNY and SVGAGI (reference sequence). CDR3: CASRKTGRGSAYEQYF. The CDR3 DNA follows: TGTGCCAGCAGGAAAACGGGGCGGGGGAGCGCCTACGAGCAGTACTTC.